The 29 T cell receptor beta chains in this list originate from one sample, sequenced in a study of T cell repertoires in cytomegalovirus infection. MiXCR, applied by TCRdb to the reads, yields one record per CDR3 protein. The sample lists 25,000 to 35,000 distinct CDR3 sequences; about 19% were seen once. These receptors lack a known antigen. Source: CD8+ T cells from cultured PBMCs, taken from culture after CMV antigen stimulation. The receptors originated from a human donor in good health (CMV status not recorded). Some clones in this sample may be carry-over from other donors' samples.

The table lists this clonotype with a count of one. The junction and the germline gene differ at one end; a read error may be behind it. CDR3 bases: TGTGCCACCAGCCCGGGACAGGGGTTAGCTACGCAGTATTTT. It translates to CATSPGQGLATQYF. V usage is TRBV7-6 and J usage is TRBJ2-3, with 10 bases lining up with TRBD1. The CDR3 consists of 14 residues. Germline-derived CDR1 and CDR2 are SGHVS and FNYEAQ.

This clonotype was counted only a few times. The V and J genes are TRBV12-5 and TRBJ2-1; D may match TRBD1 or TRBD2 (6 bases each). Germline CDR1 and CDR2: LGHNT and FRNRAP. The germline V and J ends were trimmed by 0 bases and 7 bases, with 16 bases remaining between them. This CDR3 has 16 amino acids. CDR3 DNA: TGTGCTAGTGGTTTGGTAGATCGGGGGCCAATGAATGAGCAGTTCTTC. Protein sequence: CASGLVDRGPMNEQFF.

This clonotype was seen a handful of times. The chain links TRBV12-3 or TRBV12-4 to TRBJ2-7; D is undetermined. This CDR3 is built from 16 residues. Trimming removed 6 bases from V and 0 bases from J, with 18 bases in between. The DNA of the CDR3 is TGTGCCAGCAGCCCCGAAGGCATATGGAGCTCCTACGAGCAGTACTTC. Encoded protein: CASSPEGIWSSYEQYF.

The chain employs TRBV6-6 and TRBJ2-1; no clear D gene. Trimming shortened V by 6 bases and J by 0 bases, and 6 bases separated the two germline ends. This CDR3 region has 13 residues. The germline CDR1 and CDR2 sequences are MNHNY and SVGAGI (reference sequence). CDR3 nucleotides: TGTGCCAGCAGCGAAAGCTCCTACAATGAGCAGTTCTTC. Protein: CASSESSYNEQFF.

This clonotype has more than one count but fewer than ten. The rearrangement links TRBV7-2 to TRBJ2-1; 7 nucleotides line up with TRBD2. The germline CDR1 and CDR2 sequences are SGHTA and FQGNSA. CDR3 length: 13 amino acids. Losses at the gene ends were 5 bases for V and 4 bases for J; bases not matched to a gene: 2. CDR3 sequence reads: CASSPGGYNEQFF. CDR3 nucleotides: TGTGCCAGCAGCCCCGGGGGGTACAATGAGCAGTTCTTC.

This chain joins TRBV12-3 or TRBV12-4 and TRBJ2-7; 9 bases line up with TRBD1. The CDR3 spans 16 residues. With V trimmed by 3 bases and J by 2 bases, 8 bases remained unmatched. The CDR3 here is CASSFGTGTGTYEQYF. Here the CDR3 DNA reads TGTGCCAGCAGTTTCGGGACCGGGACAGGGACCTACGAGCAGTACTTC.

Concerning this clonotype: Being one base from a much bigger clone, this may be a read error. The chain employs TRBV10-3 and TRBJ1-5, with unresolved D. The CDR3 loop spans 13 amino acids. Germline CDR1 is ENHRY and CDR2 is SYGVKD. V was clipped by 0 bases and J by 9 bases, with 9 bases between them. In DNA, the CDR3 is TGTGCCATCAGTGAGTCGATAGGTCCGCCCCAGCATTTT. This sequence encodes CAISESIGPPQHF.

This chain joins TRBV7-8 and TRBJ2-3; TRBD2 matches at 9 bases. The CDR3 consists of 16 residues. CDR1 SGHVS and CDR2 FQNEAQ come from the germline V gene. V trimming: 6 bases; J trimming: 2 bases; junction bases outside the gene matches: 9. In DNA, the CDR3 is TGTGCCAGCAGTTTTGGACTAGCGACCAACACAGATACGCAGTATTTT. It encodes CASSFGLATNTDTQYF.

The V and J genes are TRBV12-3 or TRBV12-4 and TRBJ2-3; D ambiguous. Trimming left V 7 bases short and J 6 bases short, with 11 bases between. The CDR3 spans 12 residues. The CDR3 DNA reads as TGTGCCAGCACCGAAGGTGGGGATACGCAGTATTTT. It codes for CASTEGGDTQYF.

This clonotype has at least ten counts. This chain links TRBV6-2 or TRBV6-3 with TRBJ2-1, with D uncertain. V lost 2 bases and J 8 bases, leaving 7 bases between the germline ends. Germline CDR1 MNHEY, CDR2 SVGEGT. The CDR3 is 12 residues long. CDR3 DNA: TGTGCCAGCAGTTACGTAATCTATGAGCAGTTCTTC. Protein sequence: CASSYVIYEQFF.

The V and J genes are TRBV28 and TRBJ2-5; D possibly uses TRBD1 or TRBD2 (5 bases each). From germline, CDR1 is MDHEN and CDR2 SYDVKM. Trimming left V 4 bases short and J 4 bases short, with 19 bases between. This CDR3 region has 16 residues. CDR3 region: CASSSFMGTGRETQYF. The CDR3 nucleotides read TGTGCCAGCAGTTCCTTTATGGGGACGGGACGAGAGACCCAGTACTTC.

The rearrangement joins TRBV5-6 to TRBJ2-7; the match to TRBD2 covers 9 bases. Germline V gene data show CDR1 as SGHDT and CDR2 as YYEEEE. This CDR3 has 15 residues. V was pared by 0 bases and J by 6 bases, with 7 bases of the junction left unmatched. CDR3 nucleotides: TGTGCCAGCAGCTTGGAAGTTAGCGGGGGATCCGAGCAGTACTTC. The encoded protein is CASSLEVSGGSEQYF.

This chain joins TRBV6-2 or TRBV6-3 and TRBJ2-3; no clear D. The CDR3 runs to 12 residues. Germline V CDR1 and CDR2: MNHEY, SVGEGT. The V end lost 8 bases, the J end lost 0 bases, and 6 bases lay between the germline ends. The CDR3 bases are TGTGCCAGCTCGAGTAGCACAGATACGCAGTATTTT. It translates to CASSSSTDTQYF.

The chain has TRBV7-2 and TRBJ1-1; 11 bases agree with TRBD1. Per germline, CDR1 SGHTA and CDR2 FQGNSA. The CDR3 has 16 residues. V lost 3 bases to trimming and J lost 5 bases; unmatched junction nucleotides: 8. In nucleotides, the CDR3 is TGTGCCAGCAGCTTTGGACAGGGGGCGCGTCTAACTGAAGCTTTCTTT. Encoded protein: CASSFGQGARLTEAFF.

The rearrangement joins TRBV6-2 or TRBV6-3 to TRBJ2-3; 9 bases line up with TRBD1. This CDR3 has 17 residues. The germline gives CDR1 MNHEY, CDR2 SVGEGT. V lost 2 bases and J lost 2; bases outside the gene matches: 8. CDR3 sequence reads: CASSYRRDRAFTDTQYF. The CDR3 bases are TGTGCCAGCAGTTACCGGCGGGACAGGGCCTTCACAGATACGCAGTATTTT.

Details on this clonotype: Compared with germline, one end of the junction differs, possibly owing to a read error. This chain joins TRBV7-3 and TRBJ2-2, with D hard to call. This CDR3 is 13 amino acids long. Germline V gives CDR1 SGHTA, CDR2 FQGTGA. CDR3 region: CGSSWANTGELFF. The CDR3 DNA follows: TGTGGCAGCAGCTGGGCGAACACCGGGGAGCTGTTTTTT.

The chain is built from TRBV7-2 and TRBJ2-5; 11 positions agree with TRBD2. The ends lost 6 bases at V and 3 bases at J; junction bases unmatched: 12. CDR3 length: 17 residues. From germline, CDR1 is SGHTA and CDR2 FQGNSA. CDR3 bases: TGTGCCAGCAGATCCTTAGCGGGAGGGCCCGTCAAAGAGACCCAGTACTTC. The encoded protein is CASRSLAGGPVKETQYF.

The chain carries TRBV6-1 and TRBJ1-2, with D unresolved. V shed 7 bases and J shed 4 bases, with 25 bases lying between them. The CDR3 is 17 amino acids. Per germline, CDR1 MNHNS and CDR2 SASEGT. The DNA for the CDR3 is TGTGCCAGCACCTCCCGTGAGGGTGGCCTTAGTAGCTATGGCTACACCTTC. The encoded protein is CASTSREGGLSSYGYTF.

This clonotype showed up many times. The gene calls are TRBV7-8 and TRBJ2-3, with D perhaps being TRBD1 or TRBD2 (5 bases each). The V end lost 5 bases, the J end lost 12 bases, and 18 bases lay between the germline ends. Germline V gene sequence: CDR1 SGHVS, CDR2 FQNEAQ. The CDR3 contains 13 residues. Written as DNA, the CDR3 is TGTGCCAGCAGCCACCCCGACCGGGGCCCTCAGTATTTT. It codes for CASSHPDRGPQYF.

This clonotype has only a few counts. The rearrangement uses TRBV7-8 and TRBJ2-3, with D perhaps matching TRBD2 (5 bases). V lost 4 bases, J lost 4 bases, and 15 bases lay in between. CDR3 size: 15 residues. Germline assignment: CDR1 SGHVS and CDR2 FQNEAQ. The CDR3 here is CASSSLVGSADTQYF. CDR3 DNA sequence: TGTGCCAGCAGCTCACTAGTGGGATCCGCAGATACGCAGTATTTT.

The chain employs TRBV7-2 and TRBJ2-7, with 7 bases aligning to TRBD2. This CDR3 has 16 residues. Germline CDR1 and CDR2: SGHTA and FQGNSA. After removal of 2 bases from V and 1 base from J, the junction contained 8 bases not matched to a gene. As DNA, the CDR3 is TGTGCCAGCAGCTTAAATATTGGCGGGGGTTCCTACGAGCAGTACTTC. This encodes CASSLNIGGGSYEQYF. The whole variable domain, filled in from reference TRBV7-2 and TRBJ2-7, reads GAGVSQSPSNKVTEKGKDVELRCDPISGHTALYWYRQSLGQGLEFLIYFQGNSAPDKSGLPSDRFSAERTGGSVSTLTIQRTQQEDSAVYLCASSLNIGGGSYEQYFGPGTRLTVT.

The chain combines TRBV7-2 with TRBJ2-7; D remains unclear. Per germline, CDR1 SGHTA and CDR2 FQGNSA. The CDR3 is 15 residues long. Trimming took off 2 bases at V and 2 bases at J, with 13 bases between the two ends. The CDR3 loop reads CASSLRMDPPYEQYF. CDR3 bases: TGTGCCAGCAGCTTAAGGATGGACCCCCCCTACGAGCAGTACTTC.

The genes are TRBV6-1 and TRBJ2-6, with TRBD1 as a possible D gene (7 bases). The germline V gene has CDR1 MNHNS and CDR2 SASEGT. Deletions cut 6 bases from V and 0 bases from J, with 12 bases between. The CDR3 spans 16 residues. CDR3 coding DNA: TGTGCCAGCAGCGCGGGACAGCTCTCTGGGGCCAACGTCCTGACTTTC. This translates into CASSAGQLSGANVLTF.

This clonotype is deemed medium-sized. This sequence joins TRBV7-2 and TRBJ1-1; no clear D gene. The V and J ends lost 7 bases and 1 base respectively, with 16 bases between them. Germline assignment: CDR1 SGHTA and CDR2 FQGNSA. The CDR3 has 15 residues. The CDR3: CASTRSRSSNTEAFF. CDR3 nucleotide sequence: TGTGCCAGCACTCGCTCCCGGAGTTCGAACACTGAAGCTTTCTTT.

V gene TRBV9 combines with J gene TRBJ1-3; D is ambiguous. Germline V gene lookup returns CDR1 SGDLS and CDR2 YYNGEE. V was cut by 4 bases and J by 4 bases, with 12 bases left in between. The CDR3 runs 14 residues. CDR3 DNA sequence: TGTGCCAGCAGCCCACGGGGTTTCGGAAACACCATATATTTT. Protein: CASSPRGFGNTIYF.

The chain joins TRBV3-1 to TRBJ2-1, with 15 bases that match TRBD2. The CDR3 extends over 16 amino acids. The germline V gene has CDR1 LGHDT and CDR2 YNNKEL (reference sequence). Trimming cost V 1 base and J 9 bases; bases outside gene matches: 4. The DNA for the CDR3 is TGTGCCAGCAGCCAAGTTGGACTAGCGGGGGGGAGTGAGCAGTTCTTC. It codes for CASSQVGLAGGSEQFF.

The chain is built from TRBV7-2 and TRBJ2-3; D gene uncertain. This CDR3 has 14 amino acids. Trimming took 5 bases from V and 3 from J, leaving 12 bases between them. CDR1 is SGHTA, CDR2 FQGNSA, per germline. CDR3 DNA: TGTGCCAGCAGCCTAGAGGTCCCAACAGATACGCAGTATTTT. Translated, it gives CASSLEVPTDTQYF.

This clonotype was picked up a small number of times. The CDR3 sequence is CASSSSFYGYTF. The DNA for the CDR3 is TGTGCCAGCAGCAGCTCTTTCTATGGCTACACCTTC. V usage is TRBV28 and J usage is TRBJ1-2; D is undetermined. Germline lookup yields CDR1 MDHEN and CDR2 SYDVKM. The germline V and J ends were trimmed by 6 bases and 4 bases, with 9 bases remaining between them. This CDR3 spans 12 amino acids.

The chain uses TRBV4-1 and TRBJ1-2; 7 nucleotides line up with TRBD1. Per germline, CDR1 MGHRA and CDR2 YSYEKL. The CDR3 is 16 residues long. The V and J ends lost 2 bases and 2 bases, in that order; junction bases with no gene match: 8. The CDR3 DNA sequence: TGCGCCAGCAGCCAACCTGGGACAGCGCTAAACTATGGCTACACCTTC. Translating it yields CASSQPGTALNYGYTF.